This T cell receptor (beta chain) was found in a study of blood T cell repertoires in COVID-19. At the level of the study: Acute and convalescent COVID-19 specimens originated in the United States, Italy and Spain.

This CDR3 contains 20 residues. In the study's own analysis: Counts of nucleated cells, estimated from reference gene primer amplification, were obtained. The repertoire was sequenced with immunoSEQ multiplex PCR; TCRdb's copy has only in-frame clones and lacks some. V, J and clone size are those of that table, while D and trimming were read from the DNA. The table records 120,000 or so clones, roughly 91% of them present only once. Source material: peripheral blood. The clonotype was recovered from a human donor in a cohort sampled during active COVID-19. The chain combines TRBV21-1 with TRBJ1-4; TRBD1, the table's D call, lacks a check against the DNA. TRBV21-1 is a pseudogene locus. The CDR3 sequence is CASSNFLLDRLADSNEKLFF. In DNA, the CDR3 is TGTGCCAGCAGCAATTTTCTGTTGGACAGGCTTGCGGACTCTAATGAAAAACTGTTTTTT.